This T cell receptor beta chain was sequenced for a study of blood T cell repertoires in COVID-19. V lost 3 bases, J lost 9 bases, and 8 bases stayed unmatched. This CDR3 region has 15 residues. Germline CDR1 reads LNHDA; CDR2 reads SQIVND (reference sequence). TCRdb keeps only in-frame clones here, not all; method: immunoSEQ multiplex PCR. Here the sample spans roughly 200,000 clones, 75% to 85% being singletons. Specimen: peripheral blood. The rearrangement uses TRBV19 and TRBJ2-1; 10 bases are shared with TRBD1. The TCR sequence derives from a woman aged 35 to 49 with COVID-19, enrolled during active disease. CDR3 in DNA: TGTGCCAGTAGTATCGGAGGACAGGGGGTCGGTGAGCAGTTCTTC. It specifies CASSIGGQGVGEQFF.